The clone carrying this TCR beta chain was observed a handful of times. TCRdb passed the PCR reads through MiXCR, listing each CDR3 protein once. Among fewer than 100,000 distinct CDR3 sequences listed, 51% were seen once. The entry originates in a study of CDR3 diversity in severe acne. This TCR was sampled from a male donor in good health, without acne. The sequenced sample consisted of blood.

In DNA form, the CDR3 reads TGTGCCAGCAGCCTCATTACCGGGGCCAACGTCCTGACTTTC. Amino acid sequence: CASSLITGANVLTF. This sequence joins TRBV7-9 and TRBJ2-6, with D hard to call. The CDR3 runs 14 residues. The V gene lost 5 bases and the J gene lost 4 bases, with 9 bases spanning the gap. Germline V CDR1 and CDR2: SEHNR, FQNEAQ (reference sequence).